The rows below give T cell receptor beta chains drawn from one sample of a study of CD4 T cells in relation to SARS-CoV-2 and coronaviruses. Assay used: immunoSEQ multiplex PCR; TCRdb lists only in-frame clones, some missing. The repertoire includes approximately 70,000 clones, 93% of them detected once, and under 0.25% sits in the top ten. Sequenced input: naive CD4+ T cells from PBMCs. Source of these receptors: a human donor in good health. Each CDR3 is given with its conserved first and last residue. A D gene is named only where the DNA matches it firmly. Some rows have no size entry. The others give once, few or many, or a class for an expanded clone.

v_gene,j_gene,d_gene,abundance,CDR3nt,CDR3aa
TRBV7-3,TRBJ1-2,.,.,TGTGCCAGCAGCCCTTCCTCCGGGTTCCGGGATGGCTACACCTTC,CASSPSSGFRDGYTF
TRBV3-1/TRBV3-2,TRBJ1-1,.,.,TGTGCCAGCAGCCACCCGACAGAGCAAGCTTTCTTT,CASSHPTEQAFF
TRBV2,TRBJ2-7,.,.,TGTGCCAGCAGTGAAGGGGCCACCTACGAGCAGTACTTC,CASSEGATYEQYF
TRBV3-1/TRBV3-2,TRBJ2-1,.,.,TGTGCCAGCAGCCACCCCAGGGGGAGGGAGCAGTTCTTC,CASSHPRGREQFF
TRBV18,TRBJ2-2,.,.,TGTGCCAGCTCACCAGCAACCTACAGGGACACCGGGGAGCTGTTTTTT,CASSPATYRDTGELFF
TRBV28,TRBJ1-2,.,.,TGTGCCAGCACCGCACCCCGGTTAGCTAACTATGGCTACACCTTC,CASTAPRLANYGYTF
TRBV19,TRBJ1-1,.,.,TGTGCCAGTAGTCCAGGCTGGGAGCGCTCCACTGAAGCTTTCTTT,CASSPGWERSTEAFF
TRBV7-3,TRBJ2-2,TRBD2,once,TGTGCCAGCAGCTCAACTAGCGGGAGAGAGGACACCGGGGAGCTGTTTTTT,CASSSTSGREDTGELFF
TRBV2,TRBJ1-4,TRBD1,once,TGTGCCAGCAGTCCACAGGGGGCTGATGAAAAACTGTTTTTT,CASSPQGADEKLFF
TRBV15,TRBJ2-7,TRBD1,once,TGTGCCACCAGCCCGGACAGGGGGCGCGAGCAGTACTTC,CATSPDRGREQYF
TRBV19,TRBJ2-7,.,.,TGTGCCAGTTCCCCTAGGGTACCTTTCTCCTACGAGCAGTACTTC,CASSPRVPFSYEQYF
TRBV28,TRBJ2-3,.,.,TGTGCCAGCAGGGAGGGGGGGGGCACAGATACGCAGTATTTT,CASREGGGTDTQYF
TRBV29-1,TRBJ2-5,.,.,TGCAGCGTTGAAGGGACAGCCCTCCGGGAGACCCAGTACTTC,CSVEGTALRETQYF
TRBV7-8,TRBJ1-3,.,.,TGTGCCAGCAGCTTAGGTGTGGGGGCTGGAAACACCATATATTTT,CASSLGVGAGNTIYF
TRBV28,TRBJ1-2,.,.,TGTGCCAGCAGACAAACCGGGGGGGTAATTGGCTACACCTTC,CASRQTGGVIGYTF
TRBV5-1,TRBJ1-5,.,.,TGCGCCAGCAATCTATCCCCCGATCAGCCCCAGCATTTT,CASNLSPDQPQHF
TRBV20-1,TRBJ1-6,.,.,TGCAGTGGGGGGTATAATTCACCCCTCCACTTT,CSGGYNSPLHF
TRBV18,TRBJ1-6,.,.,TGTGCCAGCTCACCAGGACAGAATTCACCCCTCCACTTT,CASSPGQNSPLHF
TRBV10-3,TRBJ1-1,TRBD1,.,TGTGCCATCAGGGAGGGACAGGGAGGTGCGGAGAACACTGAAGCTTTCTTT,CAIREGQGGAENTEAFF
TRBV7-9,TRBJ2-5,.,.,TGTGCCAGCAGCTTAAGGGGGGACAGACCAGAGGCCCAGTACTTC,CASSLRGDRPEAQYF
TRBV10-3,TRBJ2-1,TRBD2,.,TGTGCCATCAGTGCCTCTTCGTTTAGCGGGAGAAATGAGCAGTTCTTC,CAISASSFSGRNEQFF
TRBV2,TRBJ2-1,.,.,TGTGCCAGTACGCCCAGCTCCTACAATGAGCAGTTCTTC,CASTPSSYNEQFF
TRBV9,TRBJ1-5,TRBD1,.,TGTGCCAGCAGCGTGGGGACAGGGGGCAATCAGCCCCAGCATTTT,CASSVGTGGNQPQHF
TRBV30,TRBJ2-1,TRBD1,.,TGTGCCGGACAGGCAAACTCCTACAATGAGCAGTTCTTC,CAGQANSYNEQFF
TRBV4-2,TRBJ2-7,TRBD1,.,TGTGCCAGCAGCCAACGATGGGGTCCCGGGACAGCGAACTCCTACGAGCAGTACTTC,CASSQRWGPGTANSYEQYF
TRBV4-1,TRBJ2-7,.,.,TGCGCCAGCAGCCAAGGAGGAGGCGGTTCAGTCGGCTACGAGCAGTACTTC,CASSQGGGGSVGYEQYF
TRBV4-3,TRBJ1-4,.,once,TGCGCCAGCAGCCAAGATGTGGGGTATGGTAATGAAAAACTGTTTTTT,CASSQDVGYGNEKLFF
TRBV7-2,TRBJ2-3,.,.,TGTGCCAGCAGCTTAGGGGCGTCGATTACAGATACGCAGTATTTT,CASSLGASITDTQYF
TRBV5-1,TRBJ1-2,TRBD1,.,TGCGCCAGCAGCTTGGAGACAGGGGGAGACTATGGCTACACCTTC,CASSLETGGDYGYTF
TRBV7-3,TRBJ2-1,TRBD2,.,TGTGCCAGCAGCTTAGTCGGCGGGGGGGGCCGTACCTACAATGAGCAGTTCTTC,CASSLVGGGGRTYNEQFF
TRBV2,TRBJ2-7,.,.,TGTGCCAGCAGTGACCAAGGACTGGGCTACGAGCAGTACTTC,CASSDQGLGYEQYF
TRBV5-1,TRBJ2-3,TRBD2,.,TGCGCCAGCAGCTATTTAGCGGGCGGCACAGATACGCAGTATTTT,CASSYLAGGTDTQYF
TRBV13,TRBJ1-1,.,once,TGTGCCAGCAGCTTCCGTCCAGGGTCGACTGAAGCTTTCTTT,CASSFRPGSTEAFF
TRBV2,TRBJ2-7,TRBD2,.,TGTGCCAGCAGAAGACTAGCGGGACCCTCCGTTTACGAGCAGTACTTC,CASRRLAGPSVYEQYF
TRBV7-2,TRBJ2-6,.,.,TGTGCCAGCAGCGCGCGAGAAGACAGGAGCTCTGGGGCCAACGTCCTGACTTTC,CASSAREDRSSGANVLTF
TRBV4-1,TRBJ2-7,.,.,TGCGCCAGCAGCTCCAACCGGGGCCATGCTTACGAGCAGTACTTC,CASSSNRGHAYEQYF
TRBV5-4,TRBJ2-5,.,.,TGTGCCAGCAGCTTGGAGTTAGTTGGATGGGCCGGGCGAGAGACCCAGTACTTC,CASSLELVGWAGRETQYF
TRBV19,TRBJ2-3,TRBD1,.,TGTGCCAGTAGTTCATGGACAGGAGGCACAGATACGCAGTATTTT,CASSSWTGGTDTQYF
TRBV5-8,TRBJ2-5,.,.,TGTGCCAGCAGCTTGGATACTGGAACGAAAGAGACCCAGTACTTC,CASSLDTGTKETQYF
TRBV5-8,TRBJ2-7,.,.,TGTGCCAGCAGCTTGGCGACAGGAGGTGACGAGCAGTACTTC,CASSLATGGDEQYF
TRBV19,TRBJ1-4,.,.,TGTGCCACTGGCGACGGGGGACTGTTTTTT,CATGDGGLFF
TRBV19,TRBJ2-7,TRBD2,.,TGTGCCAGTAGTATAAGTGGCGGGAGCTCCTACGAGCAGTACTTC,CASSISGGSSYEQYF
TRBV29-1,TRBJ1-2,.,.,TGCAGCGTCGGGGGTCCTGGGGGCTACACCTTC,CSVGGPGGYTF
TRBV10-3,TRBJ1-1,.,.,TGTGCCATCAGTGAGTTTAGGACTGAAGCTTTCTTT,CAISEFRTEAFF
TRBV19,TRBJ1-2,.,.,TGTGCCAGTAGTAGTGTGGCAGCCCTTAACTATGGCTACACCTTC,CASSSVAALNYGYTF
TRBV28,TRBJ2-4,TRBD1,.,TGTGCCAGCAGTCCCGGGACAGGTCGAGCCAAAAACATTCAGTACTTC,CASSPGTGRAKNIQYF
TRBV18,TRBJ1-1,TRBD1,.,TGTGCCAGCTCACCAACCGAGGAGGGGGCCCCGAACACTGAAGCTTTCTTT,CASSPTEEGAPNTEAFF
TRBV6-2/TRBV6-3,TRBJ1-5,.,.,TGTGCCAGCAGTTCTCGGGACGGAGATCAGCCCCAGCATTTT,CASSSRDGDQPQHF
TRBV18,TRBJ1-3,.,.,TGTGCCAGCTCACCACCAGCGGGGGCTGGAAACACCATATATTTT,CASSPPAGAGNTIYF
TRBV2,TRBJ2-5,.,.,TGTGCCAGCAGCCGGACCCGGGGGGAGACCCAGTACTTC,CASSRTRGETQYF
TRBV7-6,TRBJ2-5,TRBD1,.,TGTGCCAGCAGCATAGCCGGGACAGGGGAAGAGACCCAGTACTTC,CASSIAGTGEETQYF
TRBV30,TRBJ1-1,.,.,TGTGCCTGGAGTCCTCGTCGGGGGGGTGAAGCTTTCTTT,CAWSPRRGGEAFF
TRBV5-1,TRBJ2-2,TRBD1,once,TGCGCCAGCAGCAGGGACAGAAACACCGGGGAGCTGTTTTTT,CASSRDRNTGELFF
TRBV29-1,TRBJ2-4,.,.,TGCAGCGTTGAAGGAGGGGCTAGCATTCAGTACTTC,CSVEGGASIQYF
TRBV5-4,TRBJ2-3,.,.,TGTGCCAGCAGCTTGTCCGGGGCATCCACAGATACGCAGTATTTT,CASSLSGASTDTQYF
TRBV5-4,TRBJ2-2,.,.,TGTGCCAGCAGCTCTCCGGGACTGCCGAACACCGGGGAGCTGTTTTTT,CASSSPGLPNTGELFF
TRBV7-9,TRBJ1-5,.,.,TGTGCCAGCAGCTTACAAGGAGATCAGCCCCAGCATTTT,CASSLQGDQPQHF
TRBV19,TRBJ1-5,TRBD1,.,TGTGCCAGTAGTAATACCGGGACAGGGTTCGGAAACAATCAGCCCCAGCATTTT,CASSNTGTGFGNNQPQHF
TRBV25-1,TRBJ1-5,.,.,TGTGCCAGCGGAACAACTGGGCTCCAGCATTTT,CASGTTGLQHF
TRBV28,TRBJ2-3,TRBD2,.,TGTGCCAGCAGTCCCGGGACTAGCGGGTGGCCTAGCACAGATACGCAGTATTTT,CASSPGTSGWPSTDTQYF